Below are 14 T cell receptor beta chains sequenced from a single sample in a study of T cells in tuberculosis. The assay was immunoSEQ multiplex PCR, and TCRdb's table has in-frame clones only and misses some. The data contain tens of thousands of clones, around 91% of them singletons. The material sequenced was PBMCs. Receptor source: a donor aged 10-29 years with latent tuberculosis or without tuberculosis infection.

V usage is TRBV27 and J usage is TRBJ2-1; 12 bases line up with TRBD2. V was pared by 4 bases and J by 4 bases, with 5 bases of the junction left unmatched. Germline V gives CDR1 MNHEY, CDR2 SMNVEV (reference sequence). The CDR3 consists of 16 residues. The CDR3: CASSSALAGGYNEQFF. The CDR3 DNA reads as TGTGCCAGCAGTTCCGCACTAGCGGGGGGATACAATGAGCAGTTCTTC.

The genes are TRBV5-1 and TRBJ1-4; the match to TRBD1 covers 7 bases. Per germline, CDR1 SGHRS and CDR2 YFSETQ. Germline trimming cut 2 bases from V and 4 bases from J; bases unmatched to any gene: 2. CDR3 length: 14 residues. The CDR3 nucleotides are TGCGCCAGCAGCTTAGGGACAGTTAATGAAAAACTGTTTTTT. Translated, it gives CASSLGTVNEKLFF.

The V and J genes are TRBV2 and TRBJ1-2; 10 positions match TRBD1. Germline CDR1 is SNHLY and CDR2 is FYNNEI. The CDR3 loop spans 14 amino acids. J was trimmed by 8 bases and V by 6 bases; bases with no gene match: 9. The CDR3 spells CASSKDRGLFGYTF. The CDR3 DNA reads as TGTGCCAGCAGCAAAGACAGGGGGCTGTTCGGCTACACCTTC.

For the CDR3, the DNA is TGTGCCAGCAGCTCAGGGGGGCCAGTCTCTAATGAAAAACTGTTTTTT. This sequence encodes CASSSGGPVSNEKLFF. The chain combines TRBV5-6 with TRBJ1-4; 7 bases align to TRBD1. CDR1 is SGHDT and CDR2 is YYEEEE in the germline V gene. The V gene end was trimmed by 3 bases and the J gene end by 3 bases; junction bases not matched to a gene: 8. The CDR3 extends over 16 amino acids.

The V and J genes are TRBV7-8 and TRBJ1-6; 7 positions agree with TRBD1. The V and J ends lost 5 bases and 0 bases, in that order; junction bases with no gene match: 7. The CDR3 has 17 amino acids. The V gene's germline CDR1 is SGHVS and CDR2 FQNEAQ. The CDR3 protein is CASSVLQGSSYNSPLHF. The CDR3 DNA reads as TGTGCCAGCAGCGTCCTACAGGGGAGCTCCTATAATTCACCCCTCCACTTT.

This clone showed up just once. The gene calls are TRBV4-1 and TRBJ2-1; TRBD1 matches at 7 bases. The germline V gene encodes CDR1 MGHRA and CDR2 YSYEKL. V shed 3 bases, J shed 4 bases, and the junction held 9 bases outside the gene matches. CDR3 size: 16 residues. The CDR3 coding sequence is TGCGCCAGCAGCCATGTGATTGGGACAGTTTACAATGAGCAGTTCTTC. It is translated as CASSHVIGTVYNEQFF.

The J gene is TRBJ2-3, the V gene TRBV6-5, with D maybe TRBD2 (5 bases). The CDR3 contains 16 residues. V was trimmed by 2 bases and J by 2 bases, leaving 14 bases between them. Germline lookup yields CDR1 MNHEY and CDR2 SVGAGI. This chain's CDR3 is CASSYGSEGYTDTQYF. The CDR3 DNA reads TGTGCCAGCAGTTACGGGTCAGAGGGATACACAGATACGCAGTATTTT.

The rearrangement joins TRBV15 to TRBJ1-2, with D hard to call. The CDR3 is 12 residues long. V lost 8 bases to trimming and J lost 1 base, with 8 bases between them. Germline V gene sequence: CDR1 LNHNV, CDR2 YYDKDF (reference sequence). For the CDR3, the DNA is TGTGCCACCGGAGAGGATAACTATGGCTACACCTTC. Protein product: CATGEDNYGYTF.

The chain employs TRBV9 and TRBJ2-4, with 8 bases identical to TRBD2. V gave up 0 bases and J gave up 8 bases; unmatched junction bases: 7. This CDR3 comprises 15 residues. CDR1 is SGDLS and CDR2 is YYNGEE in the germline V gene. The CDR3 protein is CASSVDWGGGYIQYF. In DNA form, the CDR3 reads TGTGCCAGCAGCGTAGACTGGGGCGGGGGGTACATTCAGTACTTC.

The DNA for the CDR3 is TGCAGCGTTACCAGGGGAATGAACACTGAAGCTTTCTTT. Residues: CSVTRGMNTEAFF. The chain combines TRBV29-1 with TRBJ1-1, with D tentatively TRBD1 (6 bases). The germline V and J ends were trimmed by 5 bases and 0 bases, with 10 bases remaining between them. CDR3 size: 13 residues. Germline V gene data show CDR1 as SQVTM and CDR2 as ANQGSEA.

The rearrangement uses TRBV5-4 and TRBJ2-7, with D perhaps TRBD1 (6 bases). The CDR3 is 15 residues long. V lost 8 bases and J 3 bases, leaving 21 bases between the germline ends. The V gene's germline CDR1 is SGHNT and CDR2 YYREEE (reference sequence). The CDR3 protein is CASSARRDTRYEQYF. CDR3 nucleotides: TGTGCCAGTAGCGCAAGACGGGACACTCGCTACGAGCAGTACTTC.

The gene calls are TRBV2 and TRBJ2-1; 8 bases align to TRBD2. CDR1 and CDR2 from the germline V gene are SNHLY and FYNNEI. The CDR3 is made up of 14 amino acids. After removal of 11 bases from V and 5 bases from J, the junction contained 11 bases not matched to a gene. CDR3 sequence (DNA): TGTGCCTCCGGGGGGGGAACATCTGACAATGAGCAGTTCTTC. The encoded protein is CASGGGTSDNEQFF.

This clone was detected a few times. This rearrangement joins TRBV7-2 to TRBJ1-5; 11 nucleotides line up with TRBD1. CDR1 SGHTA and CDR2 FQGNSA come from the germline V gene. V shed 1 base and J 7 bases; nucleotides not matched to a gene: 3. The CDR3 runs 15 residues. CDR3 nucleotides: TGTGCCAGCAGCTTAGGGACAGGGGGCATCCAGCCCCAGCATTTT. Encoded protein: CASSLGTGGIQPQHF.

The CDR3 region has the DNA TGTGCCAGTAGCCCGGCCGCAGGAACTTTTGGAAACACCATATATTTT. Translating it yields CASSPAAGTFGNTIYF. J is TRBJ1-3 and V is TRBV19; no firm D call. CDR3 size: 16 residues. Germline CDR1 LNHDA, CDR2 SQIVND (reference sequence). With 6 bases removed from V and 3 bases from J, the gap between germline ends came to 18 bases.